This entry features one T cell receptor (beta chain) sequence. Its matching antigen is unknown. V was clipped by 5 bases and J by 4 bases, with 17 bases between them. The length of the CDR3 is 15 residues. Germline V CDR1 and CDR2: LGHDT, YNNKEL (reference sequence). Genomic DNA served as template for TCR beta VDJ and CDR3 profiling. TCRdb re-called the reads through MiXCR, storing one row per CDR3 protein. Of 150,000 to 200,000 distinct CDR3 sequences detected, about 60% appear once; the ten largest clones hold roughly 44%. The data originate from a study of CD8+CD57+ T cells in acquired aplastic anemia. General observations from the study: Common to patients and controls were roughly 30 CD8+ CDR3 sequences.

The chain couples TRBV3-1 to TRBJ1-2, with D possibly matching TRBD1 (6 bases). The receptor was derived from a human donor in good health. What was sequenced was sorted CD4+, CD8+, or CD8+CD57+ T cells (not recorded which) from PBMCs. CDR3 protein: CASSLKRPRGYGYTF. CDR3 bases: TGTGCCAGCAGCTTAAAACGTCCCAGGGGCTATGGCTACACCTTC.